The text below deals with one TCR beta chain. The antigen is not known. Germline V gene sequence: CDR1 SGDLS, CDR2 YYNGEE. V gave up 2 bases and J gave up 0 bases; unmatched junction bases: 8. The CDR3 spans 18 residues. Sequenced by immunoSEQ multiplex PCR; TCRdb stores in-frame clones only, minus some. The sample contains over 200,000 clones, about 86% of which appear only once. These data come from a study of cytomegalovirus exposure and HLA in healthy donors. Study-level points and caveats: Most TCR sequences were seen very rarely across donors, but some public TCRs occurred in many. As was reported, the classifier diagnosed cytomegalovirus status with high specificity and sensitivity.

The chain carries TRBV9 and TRBJ2-2, with 9 bases fitting TRBD2. Specimen: PBMCs. The receptor was derived from a woman aged 18-35 years in good health and CMV-seronegative. For the CDR3, the DNA is TGTGCCAGCAGCGTTACAGCGGGAGGCGCATCGAACACCGGGGAGCTGTTTTTT. Its protein is CASSVTAGGASNTGELFF.